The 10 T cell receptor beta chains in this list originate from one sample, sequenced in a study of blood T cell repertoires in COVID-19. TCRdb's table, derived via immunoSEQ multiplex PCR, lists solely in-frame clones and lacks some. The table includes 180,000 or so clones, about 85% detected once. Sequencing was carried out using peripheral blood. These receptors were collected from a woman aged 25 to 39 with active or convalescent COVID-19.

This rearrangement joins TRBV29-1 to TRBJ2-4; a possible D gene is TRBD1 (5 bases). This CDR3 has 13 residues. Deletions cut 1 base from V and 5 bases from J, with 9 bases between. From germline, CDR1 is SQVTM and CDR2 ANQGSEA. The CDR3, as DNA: TGCAGCGTTGAAGGGACATCCCAAAACATTCAGTACTTC. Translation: CSVEGTSQNIQYF.

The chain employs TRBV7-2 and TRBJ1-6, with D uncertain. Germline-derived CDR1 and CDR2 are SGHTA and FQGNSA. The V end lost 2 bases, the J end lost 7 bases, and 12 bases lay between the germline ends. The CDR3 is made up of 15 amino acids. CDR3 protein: CASSLIRLSNSPLHF. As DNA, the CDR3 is TGTGCCAGCAGCTTAATCAGGTTGTCCAATTCACCCCTCCACTTT.

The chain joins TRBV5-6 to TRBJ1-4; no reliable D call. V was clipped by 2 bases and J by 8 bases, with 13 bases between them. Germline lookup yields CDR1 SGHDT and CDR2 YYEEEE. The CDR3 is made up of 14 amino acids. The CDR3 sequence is CASSLRGPGEKLFF. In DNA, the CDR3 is TGTGCCAGCAGCTTAAGAGGGCCTGGGGAAAAACTGTTTTTT.

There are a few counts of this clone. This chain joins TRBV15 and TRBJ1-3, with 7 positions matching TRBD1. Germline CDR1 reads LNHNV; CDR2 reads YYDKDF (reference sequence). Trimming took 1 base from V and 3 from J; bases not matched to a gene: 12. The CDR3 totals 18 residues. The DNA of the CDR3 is TGTGCCACCAGCAGAGGTCTCGCGACAGGGACGTTTGGAAACACCATATATTTT. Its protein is CATSRGLATGTFGNTIYF.

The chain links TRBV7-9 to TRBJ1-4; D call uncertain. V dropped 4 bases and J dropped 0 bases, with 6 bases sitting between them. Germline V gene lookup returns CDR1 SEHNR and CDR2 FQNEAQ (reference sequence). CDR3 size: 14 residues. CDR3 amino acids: CASSSDATNEKLFF. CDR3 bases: TGTGCCAGCAGCTCAGATGCAACTAATGAAAAACTGTTTTTT.

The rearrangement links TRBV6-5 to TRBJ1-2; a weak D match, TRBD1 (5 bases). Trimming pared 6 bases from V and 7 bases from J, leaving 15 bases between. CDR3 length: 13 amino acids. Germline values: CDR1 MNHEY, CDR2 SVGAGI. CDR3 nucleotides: TGTGCCAGCAGGAGGAGGGACCGAAGTGGCTACACCTTC. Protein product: CASRRRDRSGYTF.

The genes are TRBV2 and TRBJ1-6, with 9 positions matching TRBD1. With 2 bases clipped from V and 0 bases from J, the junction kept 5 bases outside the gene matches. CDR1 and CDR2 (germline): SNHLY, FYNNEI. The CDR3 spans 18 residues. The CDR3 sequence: CASSEKGTGTSYNSPLHF. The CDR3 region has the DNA TGTGCCAGCAGTGAAAAAGGGACAGGGACCTCCTATAATTCACCCCTCCACTTT.

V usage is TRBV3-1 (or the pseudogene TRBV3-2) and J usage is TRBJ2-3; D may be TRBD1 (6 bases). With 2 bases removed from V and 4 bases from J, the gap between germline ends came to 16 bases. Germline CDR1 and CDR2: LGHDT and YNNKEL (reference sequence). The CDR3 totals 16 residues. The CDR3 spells CASSQPYNQGPDTQYF. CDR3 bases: TGTGCCAGCAGCCAACCTTACAACCAGGGGCCAGATACGCAGTATTTT.

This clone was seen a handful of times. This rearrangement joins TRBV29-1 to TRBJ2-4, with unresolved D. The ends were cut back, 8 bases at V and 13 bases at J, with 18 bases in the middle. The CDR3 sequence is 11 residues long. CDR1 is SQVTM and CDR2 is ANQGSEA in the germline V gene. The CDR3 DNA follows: TGCAGCACTACCGAAAGTCATGGCCAGTACTTC. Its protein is CSTTESHGQYF.

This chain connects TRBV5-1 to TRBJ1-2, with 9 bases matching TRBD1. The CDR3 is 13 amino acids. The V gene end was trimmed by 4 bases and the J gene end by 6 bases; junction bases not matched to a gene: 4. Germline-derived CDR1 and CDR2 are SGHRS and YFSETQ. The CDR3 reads CASSPGTGNGYTF. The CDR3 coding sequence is TGCGCCAGCAGCCCCGGGACAGGGAATGGCTACACCTTC.